The 21 T cell receptor beta chains below come from one sample, sequenced in a study of cytomegalovirus exposure and HLA in healthy donors. It was with 60 Vbeta and 13 Jbeta primers that the PCR ran. The data were produced by immunoSEQ multiplex PCR, yet TCRdb's version contains in-frame clones alone and is incomplete. Of some 110,000 clones detected, around a tenth appear once; the ten largest clones hold approximately 6.1%. The source material was PBMCs. Receptor source: a man in his forties in good health and CMV-seropositive.

This chain joins TRBV27 and TRBJ2-7; TRBD1 is a possible D gene (5 bases). Germline V lookup: CDR1 MNHEY, CDR2 SMNVEV (reference sequence). Trimming stripped 0 bases from V and 3 bases from J, with 6 bases between. This CDR3 region has 13 residues. The CDR3 reads CASSLSQDYEQYF. For the CDR3, the DNA is TGTGCCAGCAGTTTATCACAGGACTACGAGCAGTACTTC.

The chain combines TRBV6-5 with TRBJ1-2; possibly TRBD1 for D (5 bases). The CDR3 contains 13 residues. The germline gives CDR1 MNHEY, CDR2 SVGAGI. Trimming left V 8 bases short and J 4 bases short, with 14 bases between. The CDR3 spells CASSPPGGYGYTF. The CDR3 DNA reads as TGTGCCAGCTCCCCCCCGGGGGGCTATGGCTACACCTTC.

This clone was counted only a few times. The chain carries TRBV9 and TRBJ2-2; tentative D call: TRBD1 (5 bases). Germline loops: CDR1 SGDLS, CDR2 YYNGEE. This CDR3 contains 13 residues. The V end lost 0 bases, the J end lost 5 bases, and 5 bases lay between the germline ends. CDR3 protein: CASSVAGTGELFF. CDR3 in DNA: TGTGCCAGCAGCGTAGCAGGGACCGGGGAGCTGTTTTTT.

The chain employs TRBV6-5 and TRBJ2-3, with a tentative D call TRBD1 (5 bases). The CDR3 has 14 amino acids. Trimming shortened V by 4 bases and J by 0 bases, and 8 bases separated the two germline ends. CDR1 is MNHEY and CDR2 is SVGAGI in the germline V gene. The CDR3: CASSLGASTDTQYF. In DNA, the CDR3 is TGTGCCAGCAGTTTAGGGGCTAGCACAGATACGCAGTATTTT.

The V call is TRBV5-6, the J call TRBJ2-1, with TRBD2 matching over 9 bases. CDR3 length equals 14 residues. Germline CDR1 and CDR2: SGHDT and YYEEEE. V lost 4 bases, J lost 8 bases, and 7 bases stayed unmatched. The CDR3 DNA is TGTGCCAGCAGCGTGGGACTAGCAGGCGATGAGCAGTTCTTC. Amino acids: CASSVGLAGDEQFF.

The V call is TRBV7-2, the J call TRBJ2-5, with D maybe TRBD1 (5 bases). CDR3 length: 14 amino acids. Trimming left V 1 base short and J 11 bases short, with 17 bases between. The germline CDR1 and CDR2 sequences are SGHTA and FQGNSA. The CDR3 sequence: CASSLGQGQLEQYF. CDR3 DNA sequence: TGTGCCAGCAGCTTAGGCCAAGGACAACTGGAGCAGTACTTC.

The CDR3 sequence is CASSLFSGGPNEQFF. The CDR3 DNA follows: TGTGCCAGCAGCTTATTTAGCGGGGGGCCGAATGAGCAGTTCTTC. The J gene is TRBJ2-1, the V gene TRBV7-2; 10 nucleotides align to TRBD2. Germline-derived CDR1 and CDR2 are SGHTA and FQGNSA. The V segment lost 2 bases and the J segment 7 bases; nucleotides outside the gene matches: 5. The length of the CDR3 is 15 residues. Full variable domain (missing parts from reference TRBV7-2 and TRBJ2-1): GAGVSQSPSNKVTEKGKDVELRCDPISGHTALYWYRQSLGQGLEFLIYFQGNSAPDKSGLPSDRFSAERTGGSVSTLTIQRTQQEDSAVYLCASSLFSGGPNEQFFGPGTRLTVL.

This clone turned up a few times. The chain uses TRBV11-3 and TRBJ2-1; TRBD2 matches 8 bases. The CDR3 runs 14 residues. In germline, CDR1 is SGHNT, CDR2 YENEEA. The V gene end was trimmed by 1 base and the J gene end by 6 bases; junction bases not matched to a gene: 2. The CDR3 DNA is TGTGCCAGCAGCTTAGGTACTAGCGGCAATGAGCAGTTCTTC. It codes for CASSLGTSGNEQFF.

This chain connects TRBV6-1 to TRBJ2-7; 8 bases agree with TRBD2. The trim removed 7 bases at V and 5 bases at J, leaving 13 bases unmatched. Germline CDR1 and CDR2: MNHNS and SASEGT. This CDR3 is 15 amino acids long. Written as DNA, the CDR3 is TGTGCCAGCACCAAAGGTGATAGCGGGATCGACGAGCAGTACTTC. Amino acid sequence: CASTKGDSGIDEQYF.

The V gene is TRBV5-1, the J gene TRBJ2-5; 11 nucleotides match TRBD2. The V gene's germline CDR1 is SGHRS and CDR2 YFSETQ. With V trimmed by 1 base and J by 4 bases, 6 bases remained unmatched. The CDR3 is made up of 16 amino acids. The CDR3 nucleotides read TGCGCCAGCAGCTTGCAACTAGCGGGAGCGGGAGAGACCCAGTACTTC. It specifies CASSLQLAGAGETQYF.

The rearrangement uses TRBV11-2 and TRBJ2-7; 7 bases map to TRBD2. Germline loops: CDR1 SGHAT, CDR2 FQNNGV. V gave up 1 base and J gave up 6 bases; unmatched junction bases: 3. This CDR3 contains 13 residues. The CDR3: CASSLGLAGEQYF. CDR3 DNA: TGTGCCAGCAGCTTAGGACTAGCAGGCGAGCAGTACTTC.

This clone was counted between two and nine times. The chain carries TRBV13 and TRBJ2-4; 8 nucleotides align to TRBD1. This CDR3 comprises 16 residues. V lost 5 bases, J lost 4 bases, and 10 bases stayed unmatched. The germline V gene has CDR1 PRHDT and CDR2 FYEKMQ (reference sequence). The CDR3 loop reads CASSENFRDRKNIQYF. The DNA of the CDR3 is TGTGCCAGCAGCGAAAATTTCCGGGACAGGAAAAACATTCAGTACTTC. Filled out from reference TRBV13 and TRBJ2-4, the complete variable domain reads AAGVIQSPRHLIKEKRETATLKCYPIPRHDTVYWYQQGPGQDPQFLISFYEKMQSDKGSIPDRFSAQQFSDYHSELNMSSLELGDSALYFCASSENFRDRKNIQYFGAGTRLSVL.

This chain joins TRBV10-3 and TRBJ2-1; 9 bases match TRBD2. Germline lookup yields CDR1 ENHRY and CDR2 SYGVKD. The CDR3 is 13 amino acids. The trim removed 8 bases at V and 8 bases at J, leaving 7 bases unmatched. CDR3 region: CAIGSGSLDEQFF. The CDR3 nucleotides read TGTGCCATCGGTAGCGGGAGTTTGGATGAGCAGTTCTTC.

This chain connects TRBV9 to TRBJ2-2; tentative D call: TRBD2 (5 bases). Germline CDR1 is SGDLS and CDR2 is YYNGEE. Trimming shortened V by 6 bases and J by 5 bases, and 11 bases separated the two germline ends. This CDR3 is built from 13 residues. CDR3 nucleotides: TGTGCCAGCACTCTAGCTGAGACCGGGGAGCTGTTTTTT. As protein: CASTLAETGELFF.

The V gene is TRBV12-5, the J gene TRBJ2-1; TRBD2 agrees at 11 bases. The J segment lost 7 bases and the V segment lost 0 bases, leaving 8 bases of the junction unmatched. Germline values: CDR1 LGHNT, CDR2 FRNRAP. The CDR3 consists of 17 residues. The CDR3 spells CASGLVLGLAGNNEQFF. The CDR3 nucleotides read TGTGCTAGTGGTTTGGTACTAGGACTAGCGGGTAATAATGAGCAGTTCTTC.

The CDR3 nucleotides are TGTGCCAGCTCACTTGGGACAGGGTACGATCAGCCCCAGCATTTT. Its protein product is CASSLGTGYDQPQHF. The chain couples TRBV18 to TRBJ1-5, with 9 bases that match TRBD1. Germline CDR1 and CDR2: KGHSH and LQKENI. With 4 bases clipped from V and 5 bases from J, the junction kept 6 bases outside the gene matches. CDR3 length: 15 amino acids.

This clone occurred a few times. J is TRBJ2-1 and V is TRBV6-5; D might be TRBD1 (6 bases). Deletions cut 10 bases from V and 0 bases from J, with 13 bases between. The CDR3 has 14 residues. Germline V lookup: CDR1 MNHEY, CDR2 SVGAGI. For the CDR3, the DNA is TGTGCCACCGCAGGGGACCTCTCCTACAATGAGCAGTTCTTC. The encoded protein is CATAGDLSYNEQFF.

Concerning this clone: The junction and the germline gene differ at one end; a read error may be behind it. This chain links TRBV4-1 with TRBJ1-5; possible D gene TRBD1, 6 bases. The germline V gene encodes CDR1 MGHRA and CDR2 YSYEKL. The CDR3 length is 17 residues. The chain's CDR3 is CASSLGAGVKSNQHQHF. The CDR3 DNA follows: TGCGCCAGCAGCCTGGGGGCGGGGGTGAAAAGCAATCAGCACCAGCATTTT.

CDR3 coding DNA: TGTGCCAGCAGCCACACAGGGGAGGCTGGAAACACCATATATTTT. Translation: CASSHTGEAGNTIYF. The chain links TRBV7-3 to TRBJ1-3; 7 positions agree with TRBD1. The V gene's germline CDR1 is SGHTA and CDR2 FQGTGA. Trimming removed 5 bases from V and 2 bases from J; junction bases left unmatched: 6. The CDR3 extends over 15 amino acids.

This clone was seen only a few times. V and J are TRBV19 and TRBJ1-1; maybe TRBD1 (6 bases). V was trimmed by 6 bases and J by 7 bases, leaving 12 bases between them. The CDR3 length is 12 residues. Germline CDR1 reads LNHDA; CDR2 reads SQIVND (reference sequence). Here the CDR3 reads CASSHRASEAFF. CDR3 sequence (DNA): TGTGCCAGTAGCCACAGGGCGAGTGAAGCTTTCTTT.

The chain uses TRBV10-3 and TRBJ2-2; TRBD1 might be the D (6 bases). The CDR3 sequence is 16 residues long. Germline V gene sequence: CDR1 ENHRY, CDR2 SYGVKD. V was trimmed by 0 bases and J by 4 bases, leaving 12 bases between them. CDR3 DNA sequence: TGTGCCATCAGTGAGTCGGGGGCCTCTGGCACCGGGGAGCTGTTTTTT. This encodes CAISESGASGTGELFF.